The 32 T cell receptor beta chains given below trace back to one sample, sequenced in a study of cytomegalovirus exposure and HLA in healthy donors. In the PCR, 60 Vbeta and 13 Jbeta primers were used. This table comes from immunoSEQ multiplex PCR, and its TCRdb copy is limited to in-frame clones, with some not included. Seen here are around 140,000 clones, 73% observed once, and the top ten hold 1.6%. The sample consisted of PBMCs. Receptor source: a woman between 18 and 30 years old in good health and CMV-seronegative.

Concerning this clone: The sample has other DNA sequences that encode this CDR3 too. V is TRBV21-1 and J is TRBJ2-6; the table's D call, TRBD1, was not checked against the DNA. TRBV21-1 is deemed a pseudogene. The CDR3 spans 18 residues. The DNA for the CDR3 is TGTGCCAGCAGCGCTGGGGGGCAGGGGGCGTATGGGGCCAACGTCCTGACTTTC. The encoded protein is CASSAGGQGAYGANVLTF.

The V call is TRBV15, the J call TRBJ2-1; D gene ambiguous. V gave up 5 bases and J gave up 9 bases, with 8 bases separating them. The CDR3 is made up of 11 amino acids. Germline V gives CDR1 LNHNV, CDR2 YYDKDF (reference sequence). The CDR3 nucleotides are TGTGCCACCAGCTTTTCTTTTGAGCAGTTCTTC. Its translation is CATSFSFEQFF.

This chain uses TRBV15 with TRBJ2-6; 10 nucleotides align to TRBD1. Germline trimming cut 8 bases from V and 3 bases from J; bases unmatched to any gene: 1. Germline CDR1 and CDR2: LNHNV and YYDKDF (reference sequence). The CDR3 extends over 14 amino acids. CDR3 sequence reads: CATGTGDGANVLTF. As DNA, the CDR3 is TGTGCCACCGGGACAGGGGATGGGGCCAACGTCCTGACTTTC. Drawing the rest from reference TRBV15 and TRBJ2-6, the complete variable domain is DAMVIQNPRYQVTQFGKPVTLSCSQTLNHNVMYWYQQKSSQAPKLLFHYYDKDFNNEADTPDNFQSRRPNTSFCFLDIRSPGLGDTAMYLCATGTGDGANVLTFGAGSRLTVL.

This clone has a single count. This chain joins TRBV27 and TRBJ2-2, with 8 bases lining up with TRBD1. From germline, CDR1 is MNHEY and CDR2 SMNVEV (reference sequence). There are 13 residues in the CDR3. DNA of the CDR3: TGTGTTACCAGGGGGCTAGGTTCCGGGGAGCTGTTTTTT. The encoded protein is CVTRGLGSGELFF.

V gene TRBV7-2 combines with J gene TRBJ2-1; TRBD2 agrees at 7 bases. V shed 5 bases and J 7 bases; nucleotides not matched to a gene: 11. The CDR3 is 15 residues long. Germline CDR1 is SGHTA and CDR2 is FQGNSA. Here the CDR3 DNA reads TGTGCCAGCAGCGATTTCATAGCCGGGAGGAATGAGCAGTTCTTC. It is translated as CASSDFIAGRNEQFF.

The chain uses TRBV18 and TRBJ2-1; 9 nucleotides align to TRBD2. The J segment lost 10 bases and the V segment lost 1 base, leaving 5 bases of the junction unmatched. Germline values: CDR1 KGHSH, CDR2 LQKENI. This CDR3 is built from 14 residues. This chain's CDR3 is CASSPQDLAGEQFF. As DNA, the CDR3 is TGTGCCAGCTCACCACAAGACCTAGCGGGGGAGCAGTTCTTC. Drawing the rest from reference TRBV18 and TRBJ2-1, the complete variable domain is NAGVMQNPRHLVRRRGQEARLRCSPMKGHSHVYWYRQLPEEGLKFMVYLQKENIIDESGMPKERFSAEFPKEGPSILRIQQVVRGDSAAYFCASSPQDLAGEQFFGPGTRLTVL.

The table lists this clone with a few counts. V gene TRBV6-5 combines with J gene TRBJ2-2, with 15 bases aligning to TRBD2. The ends lost 5 bases at V and 6 bases at J; junction bases unmatched: 1. This CDR3 comprises 15 residues. CDR1 is MNHEY, CDR2 SVGAGI, per germline. The CDR3 DNA sequence: TGTGCCAGCAGTGGACTAGCGGGAGGGCCCGGGGAGCTGTTTTTT. This codes for CASSGLAGGPGELFF.

This clone was seen only a few times. The CDR3 sequence: CSVGTGDRVEQFF. The CDR3 DNA follows: TGCAGCGTTGGGACAGGGGACCGGGTTGAGCAGTTCTTC. V gene TRBV29-1 combines with J gene TRBJ2-1; 9 positions match TRBD1. The CDR3 has 13 residues. Germline V gene data show CDR1 as SQVTM and CDR2 as ANQGSEA. Trimming at V came to 4 bases and at J to 9 bases, leaving 7 bases not matched to a gene.

The rearrangement uses TRBV5-1 and TRBJ1-4; TRBD1 matches 12 bases. The V gene end was trimmed by 4 bases and the J gene end by 5 bases; junction bases not matched to a gene: 6. In germline, CDR1 is SGHRS, CDR2 YFSETQ. The CDR3 totals 16 residues. The CDR3 here is CASSPGDRGQNEKLFF. The CDR3 coding sequence is TGCGCCAGCAGCCCGGGGGACAGGGGGCAAAATGAAAAACTGTTTTTT.

This chain uses TRBV6-1 with TRBJ1-2; 12 nucleotides align to TRBD1. The germline CDR1 and CDR2 sequences are MNHNS and SASEGT. V was pared by 8 bases and J by 8 bases, with 12 bases of the junction left unmatched. The CDR3 covers 15 residues. The CDR3 DNA is TGTGCCAGCTTGGAACCGGGACAGGGGGCGTTAGGCTACACCTTC. Residues: CASLEPGQGALGYTF.

In its sample, this clone was seen a few times. The rearrangement uses TRBV6-5 and TRBJ2-7; 8 bases agree with TRBD1. CDR3 length: 15 amino acids. CDR1 and CDR2 from the germline V gene are MNHEY and SVGAGI. The trim removed 2 bases at V and 1 base at J, leaving 4 bases unmatched. CDR3 residues: CASSYGTGGSYEQYV. CDR3 in DNA: TGTGCCAGCAGTTACGGGACAGGAGGGTCCTACGAGCAGTACGTC.

This chain links TRBV7-2 with TRBJ1-1, with a possible D match to TRBD1 (5 bases). In germline, CDR1 is SGHTA, CDR2 FQGNSA. CDR3 size: 13 residues. The V gene lost 5 bases and the J gene lost 5 bases, with 12 bases spanning the gap. CDR3 in DNA: TGTGCCAGCAGCCAGGGTTCCCAAACTGAAGCTTTCTTT. Translating gives CASSQGSQTEAFF.

The V call is TRBV9, the J call TRBJ1-1; no clear D gene. V shed 4 bases and J shed 0 bases, with 13 bases lying between them. Looked up from germline, CDR1 is SGDLS and CDR2 is YYNGEE. The CDR3 consists of 15 residues. The CDR3 DNA sequence: TGTGCCAGCAGCTCCAACCCACTTATGAACACTGAAGCTTTCTTT. Residues: CASSSNPLMNTEAFF. Full variable domain (rest looked up from reference TRBV9 and TRBJ1-1): DSGVTQTPKHLITATGQRVTLRCSPRSGDLSVYWYQQSLDQGLQFLIQYYNGEERAKGNILERFSAQQFPDLHSELNLSSLELGDSALYFCASSSNPLMNTEAFFGQGTRLTVV.

This clone is a singleton in its sample. One end of the junction is discordant with germline, which a read error may explain. J is TRBJ1-4 and V is TRBV9; the D gene is possibly TRBD1 (5 bases). Germline V gives CDR1 SGDLS, CDR2 YYNGEE. CDR3 size: 16 residues. CDR3 in amino acids: CAGSSRGGSFNEKLFF. DNA of the CDR3: TGTGCCGGCAGCTCGCGCGGGGGGTCTTTTAATGAAAAACTGTTTTTT.

The chain recombines TRBV7-9 with TRBJ2-1, with TRBD2 matching over 9 bases. V dropped 5 bases and J dropped 4; count of bases not matched to a gene: 9. The CDR3 has 16 amino acids. Looked up from germline, CDR1 is SEHNR and CDR2 is FQNEAQ (reference sequence). The CDR3 DNA is TGTGCCAGCAGCCCGCCGGGACTAGCTCTATACAATGAGCAGTTCTTC. It translates to CASSPPGLALYNEQFF. The whole variable domain, filled in from reference TRBV7-9 and TRBJ2-1, reads DTGVSQNPRHKITKRGQNVTFRCDPISEHNRLYWYRQTLGQGPEFLTYFQNEAQLEKSRLLSDRFSAERPKGSFSTLEIQRTEQGDSAMYLCASSPPGLALYNEQFFGPGTRLTVL.

The V and J genes are TRBV5-1 and TRBJ2-3; TRBD2 matches 8 bases. With 2 bases clipped from V and 1 base from J, the junction kept 3 bases outside the gene matches. Germline CDR1 SGHRS, CDR2 YFSETQ. The CDR3 spans 15 residues. In DNA, the CDR3 is TGCGCCAGCAGCTTAAGCGGGAGTGGCACAGATACGCAGTATTTT. It is translated as CASSLSGSGTDTQYF.

The gene calls are TRBV4-1 and TRBJ2-3; D is possibly TRBD1 (6 bases). Trimming left V 1 base short and J 5 bases short, with 16 bases between. CDR1 is MGHRA and CDR2 is YSYEKL in the germline V gene. CDR3 length: 16 residues. For the CDR3, the DNA is TGCGCCAGCAGCCAAGTTCCCCCCTTACAGGGAGATACGCAGTATTTT. Protein sequence: CASSQVPPLQGDTQYF.

The DNA of the CDR3 is TGTGCCAGCAGCCAAGACAGGTCAACCCACAATGAGCAGTTCTTC. Amino acids: CASSQDRSTHNEQFF. The chain has TRBV5-4 and TRBJ2-1, with D possibly matching TRBD1 (6 bases). The CDR3 sequence is 15 residues long. Germline values: CDR1 SGHNT, CDR2 YYREEE (reference sequence). Trimming took 4 bases from V and 5 from J, leaving 16 bases between them.

The gene calls are TRBV11-2 and TRBJ2-5, with D possibly TRBD2 on 7 matching bases. Trimming removed 1 base from V and 9 bases from J, with 21 bases in between. CDR1 is SGHAT, CDR2 FQNNGV, per germline. The CDR3 has 16 amino acids. CDR3 sequence reads: CASSLGPGSGGGAQYF. CDR3 sequence (DNA): TGTGCCAGCAGCTTAGGGCCCGGCTCTGGAGGGGGGGCCCAGTACTTC.

This chain joins TRBV19 and TRBJ2-7; TRBD1 matches 12 bases. J gave up 4 bases and V 3 bases, and 1 base lay outside the gene matches. Germline lookup yields CDR1 LNHDA and CDR2 SQIVND (reference sequence). The CDR3 has 14 residues. Written as DNA, the CDR3 is TGTGCCAGTAGTATGGGACAGGGGGCATACGAGCAGTACTTC. It codes for CASSMGQGAYEQYF.

This clone was observed at least ten times. V gene TRBV10-3 combines with J gene TRBJ1-3; possibly TRBD1 for D (5 bases). The CDR3 is made up of 14 amino acids. From germline, CDR1 is ENHRY and CDR2 SYGVKD. The germline V and J ends were trimmed by 4 bases and 2 bases, with 9 bases remaining between them. DNA for the CDR3: TGTGCCATCAGTGCGCCCAGGGCTGGAAACACCATATATTTT. Its protein is CAISAPRAGNTIYF.

The rearrangement joins TRBV18 to TRBJ1-4, with TRBD1 as a possible D gene (6 bases). CDR1 is KGHSH and CDR2 is LQKENI in the germline V gene. V was trimmed by 3 bases and J by 5 bases, leaving 10 bases between them. The CDR3 consists of 14 residues. The CDR3 DNA reads TGTGCCAGCTCACCTGGACAGACCAATGAAAAACTGTTTTTT. Translation: CASSPGQTNEKLFF.

The chain employs TRBV29-1 and TRBJ2-1; D uncertain. CDR3 length: 14 residues. CDR1 is SQVTM, CDR2 ANQGSEA, per germline. V lost 7 bases, J lost 8 bases, and 21 bases lay in between. The CDR3 DNA reads TGCAGCGGGGCCCGAGCCACAAGTCTGGATGAGCAGTTCTTC. Translating gives CSGARATSLDEQFF.

This clone was counted a single time. This rearrangement joins TRBV11-3 to TRBJ2-5; D uncertain. The CDR3 is 11 residues long. The V end lost 7 bases, the J end lost 5 bases, and 8 bases lay between the germline ends. From germline, CDR1 is SGHNT and CDR2 YENEEA. This CDR3 reads CASTGDETQYF. CDR3 nucleotides: TGTGCCAGCACCGGAGACGAGACCCAGTACTTC.

The gene calls are TRBV7-2 and TRBJ2-7; TRBD1 agrees at 8 bases. Germline loops: CDR1 SGHTA, CDR2 FQGNSA. The length of the CDR3 is 19 residues. With V trimmed by 5 bases and J by 0 bases, 18 bases remained unmatched. CDR3 residues: CASSNPSPGGGLSSYEQYF. The CDR3 nucleotides are TGTGCCAGCAGCAATCCCTCTCCAGGGGGCGGACTGAGCTCCTACGAGCAGTACTTC.

This clone was recorded a few times. An end of the junction does not agree with germline; a read error may underlie this. The V call is TRBV7-9, the J call TRBJ1-1; a weak D match, TRBD1 (5 bases). Germline V gene sequence: CDR1 SEHNR, CDR2 FQNEAQ (reference sequence). The CDR3 consists of 15 residues. This CDR3 reads CASSQDRGRATEAFF. The CDR3, as DNA: TGCGCCAGCAGCCAAGATAGGGGAAGGGCAACTGAAGCTTTCTTT.

A few counts support this clone. The rearrangement joins TRBV5-6 to TRBJ1-3, with D perhaps matching TRBD1 (5 bases). This CDR3 spans 11 amino acids. V lost 0 bases and J 16 bases, leaving 11 bases between the germline ends. From germline, CDR1 is SGHDT and CDR2 YYEEEE. CDR3: CASSLGRALYF. The DNA for the CDR3 is TGTGCCAGCAGCTTGGGCAGGGCATTGTATTTT. The whole variable domain, remainder taken from reference TRBV5-6 and TRBJ1-3, is DAGVTQSPTHLIKTRGQQVTLRCSPKSGHDTVSWYQQALGQGPQFIFQYYEEEERQRGNFPDRFSGHQFPNYSSELNVNALLLGDSALYLCASSLGRALYFGEGSWLTVV.

The CDR3, as DNA: TGTGCCAGCAGTGAAGGACAGGGGAATCAGCCCCAGCATTTT. It translates to CASSEGQGNQPQHF. The chain employs TRBV6-1 and TRBJ1-5; 8 bases map to TRBD1. V gave up 1 base and J gave up 4 bases; unmatched junction bases: 0. The germline V gene encodes CDR1 MNHNS and CDR2 SASEGT. This CDR3 is 14 amino acids long.

This chain uses TRBV18 with TRBJ1-5; D may be TRBD1 (5 bases). The CDR3 consists of 15 residues. Germline V gene data show CDR1 as KGHSH and CDR2 as LQKENI. The V and J ends lost 6 bases and 3 bases respectively, with 15 bases between them. CDR3 residues: CASSPAGGSNQPQHF. Here the CDR3 DNA reads TGTGCCAGCTCCCCGGCCGGGGGTTCCAATCAGCCCCAGCATTTT.

This clone was counted once. This chain links TRBV7-8 with TRBJ2-2, with D perhaps matching TRBD2 (6 bases). The V end lost 5 bases, the J end lost 6 bases, and 7 bases lay between the germline ends. The CDR3 is made up of 12 amino acids. Germline CDR1 SGHVS, CDR2 FQNEAQ. CDR3: CASSPSAGELFF. Here the CDR3 DNA reads TGTGCCAGCAGCCCTAGCGCCGGGGAGCTGTTTTTT.

The table lists this clone with a count of one. CDR3 amino acids: CATSRVHDRRNQPQHF. Written as DNA, the CDR3 is TGTGCCACCAGCAGAGTCCACGACAGGCGCAATCAGCCCCAGCATTTT. V and J are TRBV15 and TRBJ1-5; possibly TRBD1 for D (6 bases). The CDR3 is 16 amino acids. Trimming shortened V by 1 base and J by 2 bases, and 12 bases separated the two germline ends. From germline, CDR1 is LNHNV and CDR2 YYDKDF (reference sequence).

This clone has only a few counts. This chain uses TRBV11-2 with TRBJ1-1; perhaps TRBD1 as D (5 bases). The CDR3 is 13 residues long. In germline, CDR1 is SGHAT, CDR2 FQNNGV. V lost 8 bases to trimming and J lost 2 bases, with 12 bases between them. The CDR3 loop reads CASCLGGNTEAFF. The CDR3 DNA follows: TGTGCCAGCTGCCTCGGGGGAAACACTGAAGCTTTCTTT.